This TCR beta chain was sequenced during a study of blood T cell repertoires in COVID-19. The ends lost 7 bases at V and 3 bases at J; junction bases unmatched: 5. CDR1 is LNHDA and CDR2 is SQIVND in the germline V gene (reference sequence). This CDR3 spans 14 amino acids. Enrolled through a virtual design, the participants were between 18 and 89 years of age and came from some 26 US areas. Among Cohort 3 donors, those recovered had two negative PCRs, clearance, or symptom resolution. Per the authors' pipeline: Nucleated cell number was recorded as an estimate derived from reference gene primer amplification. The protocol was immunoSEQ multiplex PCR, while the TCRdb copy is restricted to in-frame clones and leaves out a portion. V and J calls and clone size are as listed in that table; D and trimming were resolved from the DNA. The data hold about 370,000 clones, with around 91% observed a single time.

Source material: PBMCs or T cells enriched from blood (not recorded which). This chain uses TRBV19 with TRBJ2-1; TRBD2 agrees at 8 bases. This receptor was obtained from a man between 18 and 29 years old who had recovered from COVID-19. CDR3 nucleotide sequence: TGTGCCAGTAACCTAGCGGGCCACTACAATGAGCAGTTCTTC. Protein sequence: CASNLAGHYNEQFF.